Following are 25 T cell receptor beta chains from one sample sequenced in a study of T-cell reconstitution after alpha-beta-depleted transplantation in children. TCRbeta library construction was performed incorporating unique molecular identifiers. Using its own MiXCR run on the PCR reads, TCRdb lists one record per CDR3 protein. The sample has about 98,000 distinct CDR3 sequences, about 7.5% seen once. The material was PBMCs, obtained before TCRalphabeta/CD19-depleted stem cell transplant. The receptors come from a boy aged 2 to 10 with acute lymphoblastic leukemia, due to receive a stem cell transplant.

Many counts were recorded for this clonotype. The gene calls are TRBV20-1 and TRBJ2-3; D not resolved. This CDR3 is 11 amino acids long. Trimming took 6 bases from V and 1 from J, leaving 5 bases between them. Germline CDR1 reads DFQATT; CDR2 reads SNEGSKA (reference sequence). CDR3 bases: TGCAGTGCGGCGGGCACAGATACGCAGTATTTT. Residues: CSAAGTDTQYF.

This clonotype has just a few counts. This chain uses TRBV5-1 with TRBJ1-6, with unresolved D. This CDR3 has 14 amino acids. Looked up from germline, CDR1 is SGHRS and CDR2 is YFSETQ. With 4 bases removed from V and 7 bases from J, the gap between germline ends came to 12 bases. The CDR3 sequence: CASSTRASNSPLHF. CDR3 coding DNA: TGCGCCAGCAGCACCCGGGCCAGCAATTCACCCCTCCACTTT.

V usage is TRBV29-1 and J usage is TRBJ1-5, with D possibly matching TRBD1 (5 bases). The CDR3 totals 18 residues. Trimming took 0 bases from V and 1 from J, leaving 19 bases between them. Germline CDR1 SQVTM, CDR2 ANQGSEA. The CDR3 spells CSVEDQENVDMSNQPQHF. As DNA, the CDR3 is TGCAGCGTTGAAGATCAGGAAAACGTGGACATGAGCAATCAGCCCCAGCATTTT. Combining the CDR3 with reference TRBV29-1 and TRBJ1-5 gives the whole variable domain SAVISQKPSRDICQRGTSLTIQCQVDSQVTMMFWYRQQPGQSLTLIATANQGSEATYESGFVIDKFPISRPNLTFSTLTVSNMSPEDSSIYLCSVEDQENVDMSNQPQHFGDGTRLSIL.

This clonotype was counted many times. This sequence joins TRBV20-1 and TRBJ2-2; D is possibly TRBD1 or TRBD2 (6 bases each). V shed 1 base and J shed 4 bases, with 13 bases lying between them. CDR1 and CDR2 from the germline V gene are DFQATT and SNEGSKA (reference sequence). CDR3 length: 15 residues. The CDR3: CSARGGAVGTGELFF. As DNA, the CDR3 is TGCAGTGCTAGAGGGGGGGCAGTTGGCACCGGGGAGCTGTTTTTT.

In this sample, this clonotype turned up many times. This chain uses TRBV29-1 with TRBJ1-2; TRBD1 matches at 12 bases. CDR1 and CDR2 (germline): SQVTM, ANQGSEA. Germline trimming cut 7 bases from V and 5 bases from J; bases unmatched to any gene: 5. This CDR3 has 13 residues. The CDR3 is CSARDRGPYGYTF. CDR3 DNA: TGCAGCGCCCGGGACAGGGGGCCATATGGCTACACCTTC.

At least ten counts were recorded for this clonotype. The J gene is TRBJ1-1, the V gene TRBV5-6; 7 positions match TRBD1. The V and J ends lost 4 bases and 0 bases, in that order; junction bases with no gene match: 12. Germline loops: CDR1 SGHDT, CDR2 YYEEEE. The CDR3 is 17 amino acids. The CDR3 nucleotides are TGTGCCAGCAGCGCGGACAGGATAAGGACGATGAACACTGAAGCTTTCTTT. Its protein product is CASSADRIRTMNTEAFF. Full variable domain (missing parts from reference TRBV5-6 and TRBJ1-1): DAGVTQSPTHLIKTRGQQVTLRCSPKSGHDTVSWYQQALGQGPQFIFQYYEEEERQRGNFPDRFSGHQFPNYSSELNVNALLLGDSALYLCASSADRIRTMNTEAFFGQGTRLTVV.

V gene TRBV11-2 combines with J gene TRBJ2-2; D is possibly TRBD2 (6 bases). From germline, CDR1 is SGHAT and CDR2 FQNNGV. The CDR3 totals 15 residues. V lost 6 bases and J lost 1, with 12 bases in between. CDR3 residues: CASSYKAGNTGELFF. In nucleotides, the CDR3 is TGTGCCAGCAGTTATAAAGCGGGGAACACCGGGGAGCTGTTTTTT.

This rearrangement joins TRBV5-5 to TRBJ2-5; 14 bases align to TRBD2. The CDR3 has 18 residues. The ends lost 4 bases at V and 5 bases at J; junction bases unmatched: 13. The germline CDR1 and CDR2 sequences are SGHKS and YYEKEE (reference sequence). The DNA for the CDR3 is TGTGCCAGCAGCGCCCTCAGACTAGCGGGGGGGCGCGGGGAGACCCAGTACTTC. Encoded protein: CASSALRLAGGRGETQYF.

The gene calls are TRBV4-2 and TRBJ1-5; 8 positions agree with TRBD1. CDR3 length: 16 amino acids. The J segment lost 5 bases and the V segment lost 1 base, leaving 7 bases of the junction unmatched. The germline V gene encodes CDR1 LGHNA and CDR2 YNFKEQ. Written as DNA, the CDR3 is TGTGCCAGCAGCCAAGGAAGGACAGGGAAGGATCAGCCCCAGCATTTT. This codes for CASSQGRTGKDQPQHF.

This clonotype was seen repeatedly, ten times or more. The chain couples TRBV2 to TRBJ1-1, with unresolved D. Trimming took off 4 bases at V and 1 base at J, with 10 bases between the two ends. Germline V lookup: CDR1 SNHLY, CDR2 FYNNEI. The CDR3 covers 14 residues. The CDR3 region is CASSGIGANTEAFF. CDR3 nucleotide sequence: TGTGCCAGCAGTGGAATAGGCGCGAACACTGAAGCTTTCTTT.

The chain employs TRBV5-5 and TRBJ2-7; 8 bases match TRBD1. In germline, CDR1 is SGHKS, CDR2 YYEKEE (reference sequence). The CDR3 loop spans 13 amino acids. Trimming cost V 4 bases and J 3 bases; bases outside gene matches: 3. The CDR3 sequence is CASSRGQDYEQYF. Here the CDR3 DNA reads TGTGCCAGCAGCCGGGGACAGGACTACGAGCAGTACTTC.

This clonotype has more than one count but fewer than ten. The J gene is TRBJ2-6, the V gene TRBV11-1; D unclear. Germline values: CDR1 SGHAT, CDR2 FQDESV (reference sequence). V was trimmed by 2 bases and J by 0 bases, leaving 14 bases between them. The CDR3 spans 18 residues. CDR3 sequence (DNA): TGTGCCAGCAGCTTAAGAGGCAGACTTCTCTCTGGGGCCAACGTCCTGACTTTC. Protein product: CASSLRGRLLSGANVLTF.

This clonotype was seen at least ten times. This chain uses TRBV12-3 or TRBV12-4 with TRBJ1-2; possible D gene TRBD1, 5 bases. Between the trimmed V and J ends, which lost 5 bases and 8 bases, there was a span of 15 bases. This CDR3 is built from 13 residues. This CDR3 reads CASSPYQGKGYTF. For the CDR3, the DNA is TGTGCCAGCAGTCCCTACCAGGGTAAGGGCTACACCTTC.

This clonotype occurred many times. The chain employs TRBV5-6 and TRBJ2-5; D perhaps matches TRBD2 (7 bases). Trimming left V 3 bases short and J 1 base short, with 25 bases between. The CDR3 runs to 19 residues. Germline V gene data show CDR1 as SGHDT and CDR2 as YYEEEE. The CDR3 protein is CASSSWGGATSPTQETQYF. CDR3 nucleotides: TGTGCCAGCAGCTCTTGGGGGGGGGCGACTAGCCCGACCCAAGAGACCCAGTACTTC.

The genes are TRBV12-3 or TRBV12-4 and TRBJ2-7; TRBD2 matches at 9 bases. The CDR3 loop spans 15 amino acids. Unmatched junction bases numbered 3, after V lost 1 base and J lost 2 bases. The CDR3 region has the DNA TGTGCCAGCAGTTTAGAAGGCGGGGGGGCCTACGAGCAGTACTTC. Translated: CASSLEGGGAYEQYF.

In nucleotides, the CDR3 is TGTGCCAGCTCACCACCTACTAGCGGGGGGCTCCAAGAGACCCAGTACTTC. Amino acid sequence: CASSPPTSGGLQETQYF. The chain has TRBV18 and TRBJ2-5; 12 bases match TRBD2. This CDR3 is 17 amino acids long. CDR1 KGHSH and CDR2 LQKENI come from the germline V gene. V shed 0 bases, J shed 1 base, and the junction held 3 bases outside the gene matches.

This clonotype has at least ten counts. This chain links TRBV10-3 with TRBJ2-7; D gene unclear. This CDR3 is built from 15 residues. V was clipped by 0 bases and J by 3 bases, with 12 bases between them. Germline values: CDR1 ENHRY, CDR2 SYGVKD. DNA of the CDR3: TGTGCCATCAGTGAGTCGACTCGTGGTGACTACGAGCAGTACTTC. Translation: CAISESTRGDYEQYF.

CDR3 sequence (DNA): TGTGCCCGGGGGCGGGGGGCTAGATTATGCACCGGGGAGCTGTTTTTT. This translates into CARGRGARLCTGELFF. This chain joins TRBV12-5 and TRBJ2-2, with TRBD2 matching 8 bases. Germline loops: CDR1 LGHNT, CDR2 FRNRAP. The CDR3 is made up of 16 amino acids.

This sequence joins TRBV6-1 and TRBJ1-3; possibly TRBD1 for D (5 bases). The CDR3 runs 14 residues. Germline V gene data show CDR1 as MNHNS and CDR2 as SASEGT. V was cut by 7 bases and J by 0 bases, with 10 bases left in between. In nucleotides, the CDR3 is TGTGCCAGCACCGGACACGTCTCTGGAAACACCATATATTTT. It encodes CASTGHVSGNTIYF.

This clonotype was seen ten or more times. V usage is TRBV12-3 or TRBV12-4 and J usage is TRBJ1-2; tentative D call: TRBD1 (5 bases). The CDR3 length is 14 residues. V shed 4 bases and J shed 7 bases, with 16 bases lying between them. The chain's CDR3 is CASSWGPPLGGYTF. The CDR3 DNA follows: TGTGCCAGCAGTTGGGGACCGCCTCTTGGTGGCTACACCTTC.

There are many counts of this clonotype. The rearrangement links TRBV4-1 to TRBJ1-1, with D possibly matching TRBD1 (6 bases). The V and J ends lost 8 bases and 4 bases respectively, with 14 bases between them. Per the germline V gene, CDR1 is MGHRA and CDR2 is YSYEKL. The CDR3 has 13 amino acids. The CDR3 reads CASFSLDSTEAFF. CDR3 nucleotides: TGCGCCAGCTTTTCCTTGGACAGCACTGAAGCTTTCTTT.

This clonotype was counted at least ten times. The V and J genes are TRBV5-1 and TRBJ1-6; no definite D call. The CDR3 spans 14 residues. V was pared by 0 bases and J by 11 bases, with 12 bases between. Germline V gives CDR1 SGHRS, CDR2 YFSETQ. This CDR3 reads CASSLGDFQPPLHF. CDR3 coding DNA: TGCGCCAGCAGCTTGGGAGACTTTCAACCACCCCTCCACTTT.

This clonotype has a handful of counts. The V and J genes are TRBV6-5 and TRBJ1-6; 9 nucleotides agree with TRBD1. The germline gives CDR1 MNHEY, CDR2 SVGAGI. Trimming took 0 bases from V and 1 from J; bases not matched to a gene: 7. The CDR3 has 19 amino acids. CDR3 in DNA: TGTGCCAGCAGTTACTCTGGGACAGGGAGTTGGTCCTATAATTCACCCCTCCACTTT. Protein sequence: CASSYSGTGSWSYNSPLHF.

This clonotype was seen ten or more times. The chain uses TRBV12-3 or TRBV12-4 and TRBJ2-1; perhaps TRBD1 as D (5 bases). The V end was cut by 0 bases, the J end by 7 bases, with 10 bases between. The CDR3 is 14 amino acids. CDR3 nucleotide sequence: TGTGCCAGCAGTTTAGCGGGGCTTTGGAATGAGCAGTTCTTC. Protein sequence: CASSLAGLWNEQFF.

V is TRBV4-3 and J is TRBJ2-3; a weak D match, TRBD1 (6 bases). Germline values: CDR1 LGHNA, CDR2 YSLEER. Trimming took 0 bases from V and 2 from J, leaving 9 bases between them. This CDR3 contains 15 residues. CDR3 loop: CASSQDRGFTDTQYF. The CDR3 coding sequence is TGCGCCAGCAGCCAAGACAGGGGATTCACAGATACGCAGTATTTT.